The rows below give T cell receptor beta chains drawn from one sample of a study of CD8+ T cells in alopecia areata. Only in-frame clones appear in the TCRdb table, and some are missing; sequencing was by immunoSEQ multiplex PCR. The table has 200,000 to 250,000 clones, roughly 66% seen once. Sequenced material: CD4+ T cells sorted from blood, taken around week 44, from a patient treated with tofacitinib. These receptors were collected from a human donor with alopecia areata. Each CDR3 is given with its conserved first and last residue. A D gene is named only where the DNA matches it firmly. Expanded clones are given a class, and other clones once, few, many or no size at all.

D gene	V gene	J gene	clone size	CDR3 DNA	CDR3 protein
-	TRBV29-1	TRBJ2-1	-	TGCAGCGTTGAAGGCCTTAGCTCCTACAATGAGCAGTTCTTC	CSVEGLSSYNEQFF
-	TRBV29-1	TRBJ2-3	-	TGCAGCGTTGGAAAGTTTGATACGCAGTATTTT	CSVGKFDTQYF
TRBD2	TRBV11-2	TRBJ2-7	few	TGTGCCAGCAGCTCAACCCTAGCGGGGGCCCCCTACGAGCAGTACTTC	CASSSTLAGAPYEQYF
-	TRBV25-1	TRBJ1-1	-	TGTGCCAGCAGTGAACCCGGACGGATCGCTGAAGCTTTCTTT	CASSEPGRIAEAFF
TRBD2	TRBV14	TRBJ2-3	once	TGTGCCAGCAGCCAAGACAGCGGGGGCGTAACAGATACGCAGTATTTT	CASSQDSGGVTDTQYF
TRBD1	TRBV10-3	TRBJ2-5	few	TGTGCCACCTCGGACAGGTTGCAAGAGACCCAGTACTTC	CATSDRLQETQYF
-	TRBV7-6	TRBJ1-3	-	TGTGCCAGCAGTCCCGCCGTTGGCAGGACTGGAAACACCATATATTTT	CASSPAVGRTGNTIYF
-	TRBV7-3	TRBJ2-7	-	TGTGCCAGCTCCGCCGGCAGATCCTACGAGCAGTACTTC	CASSAGRSYEQYF
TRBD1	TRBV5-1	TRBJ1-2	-	TGCGCCAGCAGCCTAGACAGGGGGCTGGGCTACACCTTC	CASSLDRGLGYTF
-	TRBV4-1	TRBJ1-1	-	TGCGCCAGCAGCCAGGTACTTAGTACGAACACTGAAGCTTTCTTT	CASSQVLSTNTEAFF
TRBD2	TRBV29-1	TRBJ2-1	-	TGCAGCGTTGCTGGGACTAGCGGAACCTACAATGAGCAGTTCTTC	CSVAGTSGTYNEQFF
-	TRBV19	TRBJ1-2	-	TGTGCCAGTAGTATTAACAGCTATGGCTACACCTTC	CASSINSYGYTF
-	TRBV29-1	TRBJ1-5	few	TGCAGCGTTGTCTCGAGTCTTGACAGCAATCAGCCCCAGCATTTT	CSVVSSLDSNQPQHF
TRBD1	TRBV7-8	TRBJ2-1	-	TGTGCCAGCAGCTTAGAAAGGACAGGGATAAGCCATGAGCAGTTCTTC	CASSLERTGISHEQFF
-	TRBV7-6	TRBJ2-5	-	TGTGCCAGCAACCCTGGCGGAGAGACCCAGTACTTC	CASNPGGETQYF
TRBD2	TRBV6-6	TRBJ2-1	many	TGTGCCAGCAGTTACCTGGCGGGGGGGAGGGTCAATGAGCAGTTCTTC	CASSYLAGGRVNEQFF
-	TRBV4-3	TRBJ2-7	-	TGCGCCAGCAGCCATGGTACAGGGTCTGAGCAGTACTTC	CASSHGTGSEQYF
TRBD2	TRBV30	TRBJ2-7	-	TGTGCCTGGAGTGCCCCGCGACTAGCGGGGGGGTACGAGCAGTACTTC	CAWSAPRLAGGYEQYF
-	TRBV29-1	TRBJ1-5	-	TGCAGCGTTGAAGTCGGGGGGGTAAATCAGCCCCAGCATTTT	CSVEVGGVNQPQHF
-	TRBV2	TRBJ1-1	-	TGTGCCAGCAGGGAGGTAGGGATTTCCACTGAAGCTTTCTTT	CASREVGISTEAFF
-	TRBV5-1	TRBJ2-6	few	TGCGCCAGCAGAGATCCTGGTGGGGCCAACGTCCTGACTTTC	CASRDPGGANVLTF
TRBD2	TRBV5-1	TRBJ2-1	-	TGCGCCAGCAGAACTAGCGGCTCCTACAATGAGCAGTTCTTC	CASRTSGSYNEQFF
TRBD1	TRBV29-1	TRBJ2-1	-	TGCAGCGGAGGGGACAGGTTGGACAATGAGCAGTTCTTC	CSGGDRLDNEQFF
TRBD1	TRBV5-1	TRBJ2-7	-	TGCGCCAGCAGCTCCGACGGGACAGGGACCTACGAGCAGTACTTC	CASSSDGTGTYEQYF
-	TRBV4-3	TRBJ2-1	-	TGCGCCAGCAGCCAAGCAGGGTTGTCGGGCTCCTACAATGAGCAGTTCTTC	CASSQAGLSGSYNEQFF
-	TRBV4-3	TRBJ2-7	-	TGCGCCAGCAGCCAAGATCTGGTAGCTGGAAACTACGAGCAGTACTTC	CASSQDLVAGNYEQYF
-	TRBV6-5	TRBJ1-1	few	TGTGCCAGCAGTTACTCGGGGGCGCCTGGGAACACTGAAGCTTTCTTT	CASSYSGAPGNTEAFF
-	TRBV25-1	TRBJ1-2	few	TGTGCCAGCAGTGAGGAGGGGGGGTATGGCTACACCTTC	CASSEEGGYGYTF
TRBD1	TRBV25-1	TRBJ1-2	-	TGTGCCAGCAGCGAAACTTTGACAGGGGGGAACTATGGCTACACCTTC	CASSETLTGGNYGYTF
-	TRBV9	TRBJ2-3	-	TGTGCCAGCAGCGACCGCCCTGCTGCAGATACGCAGTATTTT	CASSDRPAADTQYF
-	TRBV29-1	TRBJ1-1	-	TGCAGCGTTGAAGGGGGAGGGGGAGCTTTCTTT	CSVEGGGGAFF
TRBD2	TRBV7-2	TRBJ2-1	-	TGTGCCAGCAGCTTTGAGGCGGGGGCCTACAATGAGCAGTTCTTC	CASSFEAGAYNEQFF
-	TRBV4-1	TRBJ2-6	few	TGCGCCAGCAGCCAACTCGATATGGGTTTCTCCGGGGCCAACGTCCTGACTTTC	CASSQLDMGFSGANVLTF
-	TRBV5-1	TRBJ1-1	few	TGCGCCAGCAGCTTATTACAGGTTGGGACTGAAGCTTTCTTT	CASSLLQVGTEAFF
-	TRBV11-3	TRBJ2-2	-	TGTGCCAGCAGATTAGACTCCACCGGGGAGCTGTTTTTT	CASRLDSTGELFF
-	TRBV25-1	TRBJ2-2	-	TGTGCCAGCAGTCGAGGGACCGGGGAGCTGTTTTTT	CASSRGTGELFF
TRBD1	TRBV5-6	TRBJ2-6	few	TGTGCCAGCAGCTTGCGGGACAGGAGCTCTGGGGCCAACGTCCTGACTTTC	CASSLRDRSSGANVLTF
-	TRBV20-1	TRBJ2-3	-	TGCAGTGCGAGGTCTGATACGCAGTATTTT	CSARSDTQYF
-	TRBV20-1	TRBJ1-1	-	TGCAGTGTCCGAAGGGACACTGAAGCTTTCTTT	CSVRRDTEAFF
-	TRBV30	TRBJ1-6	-	TGTGCCTGGAGTAGGGCAGAAGATCTTCTGACTAATAATTCACCCCTCCACTTT	CAWSRAEDLLTNNSPLHF
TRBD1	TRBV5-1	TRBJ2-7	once	TGCGCCAGCAGTTGGAGGACAGGGGGGTCCTACGAGCAGTACTTC	CASSWRTGGSYEQYF
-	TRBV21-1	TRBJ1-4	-	TGTGCCAGCAGCAAAGAGGGCAGGGCAAGTGAAAAACTGTTTTTT	CASSKEGRASEKLFF
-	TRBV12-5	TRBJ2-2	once	TGTGCTAGTGGTTTGGTACAGGGGAACACCGGGGAGCTGTTTTTT	CASGLVQGNTGELFF
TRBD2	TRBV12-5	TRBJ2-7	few	TGTGCTAGTGGTTTGCCCAGGACTAGCGGGGGGTACGAGCAGTACTTC	CASGLPRTSGGYEQYF
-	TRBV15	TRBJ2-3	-	TGTGCCACCCAGACCTACCGCACAGATACGCAGTATTTT	CATQTYRTDTQYF
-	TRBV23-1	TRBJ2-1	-	TGCGCCAGCAGTCAATCGGGGCAGCACAATGAGCAGTTCTTC	CASSQSGQHNEQFF
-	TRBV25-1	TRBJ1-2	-	TGTGCCAGCAAATCGGACAGAGTCTATGGCTACACCTTC	CASKSDRVYGYTF
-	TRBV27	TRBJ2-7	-	TGTGCCAGCAGTCTCGGGACTGGGTTAGCCTACGAGCAGTACTTC	CASSLGTGLAYEQYF
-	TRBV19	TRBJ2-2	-	TGTGCCAGTAGTACCCGGGGGACCGGGGAGCTGTTTTTT	CASSTRGTGELFF
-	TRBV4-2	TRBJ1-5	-	TGTGCCAGCAGCCAAGACCCCGGCACAGATCAGCCCCAGCATTTT	CASSQDPGTDQPQHF
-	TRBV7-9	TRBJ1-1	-	TGTGCCAGCAGCTTGGGACCTGTGGAAGCTTTCTTT	CASSLGPVEAFF
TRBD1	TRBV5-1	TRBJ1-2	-	TGCGCCAGCAGCTTGGGTGCAGGACAGGGGGCCGGTGGCTACACCTTC	CASSLGAGQGAGGYTF